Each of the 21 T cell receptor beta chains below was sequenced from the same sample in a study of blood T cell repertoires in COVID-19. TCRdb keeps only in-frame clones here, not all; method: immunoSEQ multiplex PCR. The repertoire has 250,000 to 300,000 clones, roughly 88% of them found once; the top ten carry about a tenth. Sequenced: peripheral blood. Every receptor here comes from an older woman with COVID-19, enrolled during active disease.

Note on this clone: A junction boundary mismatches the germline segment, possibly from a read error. CDR3 amino acids: CASSLRTPRREGFYEQYF. As DNA, the CDR3 is TGTGCTAGCAGCTTGAGAACCCCTCGGCGGGAGGGTTTCTACGAGCAGTACTTC. This chain links TRBV7-7 with TRBJ2-7, with 9 bases aligning to TRBD2. This CDR3 comprises 18 residues. Germline CDR1 is SSHAT and CDR2 is FNYEAQ (reference sequence). Together with reference TRBV7-7 and TRBJ2-7, the CDR3 gives the full variable domain: GAGVSQSPRYKVTKRGQDVTLRCDPISSHATLYWYQQALGQGPEFLTYFNYEAQPDKSGLPSDRFSAERPEGSISTLTIQRTEQRDSAMYRCASSLRTPRREGFYEQYFGPGTRLTVT.

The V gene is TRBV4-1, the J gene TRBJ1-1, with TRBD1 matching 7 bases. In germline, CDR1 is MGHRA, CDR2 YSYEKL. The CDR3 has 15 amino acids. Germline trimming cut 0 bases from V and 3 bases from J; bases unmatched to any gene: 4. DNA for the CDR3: TGCGCCAGCAGCCAAGATAGACAGGGATACACTGAAGCTTTCTTT. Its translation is CASSQDRQGYTEAFF.

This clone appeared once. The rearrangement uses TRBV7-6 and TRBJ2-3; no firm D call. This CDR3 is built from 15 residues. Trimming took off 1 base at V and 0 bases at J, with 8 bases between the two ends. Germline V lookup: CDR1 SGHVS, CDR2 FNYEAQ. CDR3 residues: CASSLGQTSTDTQYF. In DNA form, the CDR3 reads TGTGCCAGCAGCTTAGGGCAGACTAGCACAGATACGCAGTATTTT.

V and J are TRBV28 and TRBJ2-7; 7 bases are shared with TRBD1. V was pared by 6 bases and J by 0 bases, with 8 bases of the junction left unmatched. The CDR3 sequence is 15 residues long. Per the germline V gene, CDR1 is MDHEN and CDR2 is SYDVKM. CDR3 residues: CASSPTDRSSYEQYF. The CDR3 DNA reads TGTGCCAGCAGCCCAACGGACAGGAGCTCCTACGAGCAGTACTTC.

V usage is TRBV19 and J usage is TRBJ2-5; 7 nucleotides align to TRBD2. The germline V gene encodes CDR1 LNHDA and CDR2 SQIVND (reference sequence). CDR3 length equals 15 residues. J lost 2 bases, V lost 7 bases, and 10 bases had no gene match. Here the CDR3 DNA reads TGTGCCAGTAATTCGGGAGGAGTTCCTCAAGAGACCCAGTACTTC. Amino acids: CASNSGGVPQETQYF.

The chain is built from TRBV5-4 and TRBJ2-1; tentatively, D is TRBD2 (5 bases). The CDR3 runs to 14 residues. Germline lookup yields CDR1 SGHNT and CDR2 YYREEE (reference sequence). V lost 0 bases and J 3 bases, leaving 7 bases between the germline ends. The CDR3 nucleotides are TGTGCCAGCAGCTTGGCCGGGAACTACAATGAGCAGTTCTTC. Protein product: CASSLAGNYNEQFF.

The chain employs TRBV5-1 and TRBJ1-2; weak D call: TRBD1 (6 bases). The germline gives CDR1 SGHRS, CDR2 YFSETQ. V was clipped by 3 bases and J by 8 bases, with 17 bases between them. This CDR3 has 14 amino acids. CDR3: CASSSSTGTYGYTF. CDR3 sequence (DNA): TGCGCCAGCAGCTCCTCCACGGGGACATACGGCTACACCTTC. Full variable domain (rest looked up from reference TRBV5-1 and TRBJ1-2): KAGVTQTPRYLIKTRGQQVTLSCSPISGHRSVSWYQQTPGQGLQFLFEYFSETQRNKGNFPGRFSGRQFSNSRSEMNVSTLELGDSALYLCASSSSTGTYGYTFGSGTRLTVV.

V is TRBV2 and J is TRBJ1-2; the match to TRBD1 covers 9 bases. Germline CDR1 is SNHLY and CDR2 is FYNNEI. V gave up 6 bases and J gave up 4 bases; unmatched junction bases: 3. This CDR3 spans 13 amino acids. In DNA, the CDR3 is TGTGCCAGCAGAGGACAGGGGCCCTATGGCTACACCTTC. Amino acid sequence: CASRGQGPYGYTF.

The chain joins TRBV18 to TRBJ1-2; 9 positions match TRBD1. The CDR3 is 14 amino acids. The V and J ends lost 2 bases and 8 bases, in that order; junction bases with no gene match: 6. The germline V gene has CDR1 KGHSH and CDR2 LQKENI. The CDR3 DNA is TGTGCCAGCTCACCAACGAACAGGGGGCAGGGCTACACCTTC. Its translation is CASSPTNRGQGYTF.

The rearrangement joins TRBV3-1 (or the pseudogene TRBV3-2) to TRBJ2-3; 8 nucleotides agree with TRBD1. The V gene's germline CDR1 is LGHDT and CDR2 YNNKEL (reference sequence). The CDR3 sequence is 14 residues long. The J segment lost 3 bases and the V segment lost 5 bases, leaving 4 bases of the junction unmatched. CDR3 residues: CASSGQGTTDTQYF. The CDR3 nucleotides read TGTGCCAGCAGCGGACAGGGAACGACAGATACGCAGTATTTT.

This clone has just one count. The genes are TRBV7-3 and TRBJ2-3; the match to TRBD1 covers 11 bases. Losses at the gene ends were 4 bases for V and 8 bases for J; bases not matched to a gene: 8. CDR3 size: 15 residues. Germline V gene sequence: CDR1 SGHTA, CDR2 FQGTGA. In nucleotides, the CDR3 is TGTGCCAGCAGCTCCGGGACAGGGGGTCGAGGTACGCAGTATTTT. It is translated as CASSSGTGGRGTQYF.

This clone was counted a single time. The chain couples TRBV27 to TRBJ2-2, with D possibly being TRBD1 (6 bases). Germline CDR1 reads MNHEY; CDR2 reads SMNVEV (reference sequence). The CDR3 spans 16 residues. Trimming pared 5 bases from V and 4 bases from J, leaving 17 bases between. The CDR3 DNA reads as TGTGCCAGCAGTCCGTCGGGGACATGGGGCACCGGGGAGCTGTTTTTT. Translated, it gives CASSPSGTWGTGELFF.

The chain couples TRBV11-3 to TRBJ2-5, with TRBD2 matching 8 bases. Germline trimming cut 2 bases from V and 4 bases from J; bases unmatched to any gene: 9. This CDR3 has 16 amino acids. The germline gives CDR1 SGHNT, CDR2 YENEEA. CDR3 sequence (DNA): TGTGCCAGCAGCTTAAGTAGCGGGACTTCCCCAGAGACCCAGTACTTC. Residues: CASSLSSGTSPETQYF.

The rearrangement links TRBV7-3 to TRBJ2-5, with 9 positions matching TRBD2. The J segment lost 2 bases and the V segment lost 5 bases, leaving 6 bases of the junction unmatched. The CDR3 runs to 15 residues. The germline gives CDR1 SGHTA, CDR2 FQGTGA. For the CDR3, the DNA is TGTGCCAGCAGCCAGACTAGCGGTGAACAAGAGACCCAGTACTTC. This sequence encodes CASSQTSGEQETQYF.

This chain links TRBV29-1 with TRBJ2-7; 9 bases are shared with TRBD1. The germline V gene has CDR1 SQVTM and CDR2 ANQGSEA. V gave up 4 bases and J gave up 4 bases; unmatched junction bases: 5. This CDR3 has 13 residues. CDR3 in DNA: TGCAGCGTTGGGTCGACAGGGGGATACGAGCAGTACTTC. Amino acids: CSVGSTGGYEQYF.

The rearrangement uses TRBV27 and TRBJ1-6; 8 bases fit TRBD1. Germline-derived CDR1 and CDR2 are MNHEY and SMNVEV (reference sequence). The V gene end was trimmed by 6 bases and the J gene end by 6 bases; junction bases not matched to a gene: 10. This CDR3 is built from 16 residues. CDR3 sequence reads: CASRGSTGAGNSPLHF. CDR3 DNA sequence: TGTGCCAGCAGAGGATCGACAGGGGCAGGTAATTCACCCCTCCACTTT.

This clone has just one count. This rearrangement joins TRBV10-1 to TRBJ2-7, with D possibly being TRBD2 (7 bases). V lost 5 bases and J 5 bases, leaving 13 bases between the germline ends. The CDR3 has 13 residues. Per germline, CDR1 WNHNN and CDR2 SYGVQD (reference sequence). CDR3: CASSRGGGHEQYF. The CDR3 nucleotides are TGCGCCAGCAGTAGGGGAGGGGGACACGAGCAGTACTTC.

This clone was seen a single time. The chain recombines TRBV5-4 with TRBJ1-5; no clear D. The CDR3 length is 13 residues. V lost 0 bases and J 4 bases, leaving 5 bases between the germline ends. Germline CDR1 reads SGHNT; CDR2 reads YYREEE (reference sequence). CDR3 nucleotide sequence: TGTGCCAGCAGCTTGGATTATAATCAGCCCCAGCATTTT. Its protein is CASSLDYNQPQHF. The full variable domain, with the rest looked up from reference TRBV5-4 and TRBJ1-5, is ETGVTQSPTHLIKTRGQQVTLRCSSQSGHNTVSWYQQALGQGPQFIFQYYREEENGRGNFPPRFSGLQFPNYSSELNVNALELDDSALYLCASSLDYNQPQHFGDGTRLSIL.

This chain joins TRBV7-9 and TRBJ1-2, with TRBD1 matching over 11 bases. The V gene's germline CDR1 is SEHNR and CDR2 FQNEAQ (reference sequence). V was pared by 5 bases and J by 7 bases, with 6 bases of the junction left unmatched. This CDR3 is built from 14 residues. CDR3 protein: CASSPGQGVGGYTF. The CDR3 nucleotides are TGTGCCAGCAGCCCGGGACAGGGGGTTGGTGGCTACACCTTC.

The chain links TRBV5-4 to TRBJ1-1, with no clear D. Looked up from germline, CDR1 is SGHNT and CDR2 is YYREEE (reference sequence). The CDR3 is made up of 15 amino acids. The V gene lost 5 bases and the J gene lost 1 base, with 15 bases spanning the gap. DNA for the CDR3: TGTGCCAGCAGAGATTTGGCGGGAACGAACACTGAAGCTTTCTTT. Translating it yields CASRDLAGTNTEAFF.

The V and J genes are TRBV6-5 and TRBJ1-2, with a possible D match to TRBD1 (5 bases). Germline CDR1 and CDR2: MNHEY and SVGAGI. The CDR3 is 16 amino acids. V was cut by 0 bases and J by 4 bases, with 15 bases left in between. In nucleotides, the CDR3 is TGTGCCAGCAGTTACTCCAGTCGACGACAGCTCTATGGCTACACCTTC. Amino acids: CASSYSSRRQLYGYTF.